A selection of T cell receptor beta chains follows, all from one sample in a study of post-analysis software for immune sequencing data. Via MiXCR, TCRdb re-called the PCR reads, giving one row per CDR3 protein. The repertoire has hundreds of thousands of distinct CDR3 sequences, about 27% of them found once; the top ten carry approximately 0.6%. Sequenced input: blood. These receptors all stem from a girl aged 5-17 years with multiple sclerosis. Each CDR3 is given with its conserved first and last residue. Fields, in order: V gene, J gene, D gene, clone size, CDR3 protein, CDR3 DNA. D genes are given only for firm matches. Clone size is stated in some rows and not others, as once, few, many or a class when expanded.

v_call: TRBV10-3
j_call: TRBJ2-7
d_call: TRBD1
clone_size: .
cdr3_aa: CAISDCGTGSYEQYF
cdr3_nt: TGTGCCATCAGTGACTGCGGGACAGGGTCCTACGAGCAGTACTTC

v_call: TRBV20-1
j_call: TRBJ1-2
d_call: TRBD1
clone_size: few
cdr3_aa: CSAKRTGDGYTF
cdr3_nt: TGCAGTGCTAAACGGACAGGGGACGGCTACACCTTC

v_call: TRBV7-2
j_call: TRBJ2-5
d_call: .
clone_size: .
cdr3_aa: CASSYLRKETQYF
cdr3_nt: TGTGCCAGCAGTTACCTCAGAAAAGAGACCCAGTACTTC

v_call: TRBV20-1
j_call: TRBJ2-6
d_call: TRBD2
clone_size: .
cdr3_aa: CSAHRSGVSGANVLTF
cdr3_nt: TGCAGTGCTCACCGAAGCGGGGTATCTGGGGCCAACGTCCTGACTTTC

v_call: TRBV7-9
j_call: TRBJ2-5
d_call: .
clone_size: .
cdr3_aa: CASSAETGQETQYF
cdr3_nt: TGTGCCAGCAGCGCAGAGACAGGCCAAGAGACCCAGTACTTC

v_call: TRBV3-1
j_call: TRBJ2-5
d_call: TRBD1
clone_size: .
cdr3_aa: CASRTGSAQYF
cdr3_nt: TGTGCCAGCCGGACAGGCTCGGCGCAGTACTTC

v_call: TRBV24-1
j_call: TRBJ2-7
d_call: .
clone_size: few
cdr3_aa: CATSDTGYEQYF
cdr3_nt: TGTGCCACCAGTGATACAGGGTACGAGCAGTACTTC

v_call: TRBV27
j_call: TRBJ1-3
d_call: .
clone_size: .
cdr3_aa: CASSRVASGNTIYF
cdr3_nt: TGTGCCAGCAGCAGGGTCGCCTCTGGAAACACCATATATTTT

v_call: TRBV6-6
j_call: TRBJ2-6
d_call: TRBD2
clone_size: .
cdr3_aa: CASMTTGGGANVLTF
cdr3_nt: TGTGCCAGCATGACAACGGGGGGTGGGGCCAACGTCCTGACTTTC

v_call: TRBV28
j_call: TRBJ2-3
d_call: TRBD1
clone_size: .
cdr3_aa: CASSLGQGVDTQYF
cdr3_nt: TGTGCCAGCAGTTTGGGTCAGGGGGTGGATACGCAGTATTTT

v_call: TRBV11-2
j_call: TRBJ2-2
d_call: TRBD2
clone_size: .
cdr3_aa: CASSDLPSGRFGGSPSGELFF
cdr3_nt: TGTGCCAGCAGCGACCTTCCTAGCGGGAGATTTGGTGGGAGTCCGTCCGGGGAGCTGTTTTTT

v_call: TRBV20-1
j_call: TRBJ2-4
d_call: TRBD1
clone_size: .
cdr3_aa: CSARPGQGALEQYF
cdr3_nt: TGCAGTGCTAGACCGGGACAGGGGGCGCTTGAGCAGTACTTC

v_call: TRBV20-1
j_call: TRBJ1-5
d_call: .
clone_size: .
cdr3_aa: CSATDGGWSNQPQHF
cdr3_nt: TGCAGTGCGACCGATGGAGGGTGGAGCAATCAGCCCCAGCATTTT

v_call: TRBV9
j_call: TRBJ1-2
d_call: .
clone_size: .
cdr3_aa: CASSPLPANYGYTF
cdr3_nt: TGTGCCAGCAGCCCTTTGCCGGCTAACTATGGCTACACCTTC

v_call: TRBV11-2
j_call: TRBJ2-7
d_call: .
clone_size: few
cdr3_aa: CASIYQPTSSYEQYF
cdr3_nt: TGTGCCAGTATTTACCAGCCGACCAGCTCCTACGAGCAGTACTTC

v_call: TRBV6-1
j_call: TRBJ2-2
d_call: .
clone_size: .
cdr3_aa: CASSDYREVGELFF
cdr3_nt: TGTGCCAGCAGTGATTACAGGGAGGTCGGGGAGCTGTTTTTT

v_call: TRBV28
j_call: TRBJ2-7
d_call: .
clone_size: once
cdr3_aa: CASSSRTVIGYEQYF
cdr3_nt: TGTGCCAGCAGTTCCCGGACGGTGATAGGCTACGAGCAGTACTTC

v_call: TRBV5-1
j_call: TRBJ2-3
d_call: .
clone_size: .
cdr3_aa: CASSAGDFQRDTQYF
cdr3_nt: TGCGCCAGCAGCGCCGGGGACTTCCAAAGAGATACGCAGTATTTT

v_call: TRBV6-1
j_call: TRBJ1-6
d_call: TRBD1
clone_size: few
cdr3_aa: CASSPKTGTDSPLHF
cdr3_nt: TGTGCCAGCAGTCCAAAGACAGGGACGGATTCACCCCTCCACTTT

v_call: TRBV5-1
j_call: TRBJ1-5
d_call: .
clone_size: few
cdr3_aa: CASSLAGGADHQPQHF
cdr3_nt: TGCGCCAGCAGCTTGGCTGGCGGGGCAGATCATCAGCCCCAGCATTTT

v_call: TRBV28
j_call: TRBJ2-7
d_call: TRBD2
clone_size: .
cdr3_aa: CASSLITSGTLAEQYF
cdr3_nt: TGTGCCAGCAGTTTAATAACTAGCGGGACCCTTGCCGAGCAGTACTTC

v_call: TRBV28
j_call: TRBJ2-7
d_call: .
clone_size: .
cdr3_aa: CASSFLRGASYEQYF
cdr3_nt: TGTGCCAGCAGTTTTCTCCGGGGGGCGTCGTACGAGCAGTACTTC

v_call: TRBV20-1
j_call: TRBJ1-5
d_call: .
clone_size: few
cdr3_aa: CSAHRGPSNQPQHF
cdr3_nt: TGCAGTGCCCACCGGGGGCCGAGCAATCAGCCCCAGCATTTT

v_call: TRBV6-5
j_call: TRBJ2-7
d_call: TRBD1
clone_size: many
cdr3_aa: CASSYSTGDRGISYEQYF
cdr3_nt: TGTGCCAGCAGTTACTCGACGGGAGACAGGGGGATCTCCTACGAGCAGTACTTC

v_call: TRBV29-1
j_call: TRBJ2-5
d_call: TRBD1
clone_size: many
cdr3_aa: CSVASQGARETQYF
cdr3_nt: TGCAGCGTCGCCTCACAGGGGGCGCGGGAGACCCAGTACTTC

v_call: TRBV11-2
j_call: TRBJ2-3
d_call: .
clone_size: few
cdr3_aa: CASSGGHLSTDTQYF
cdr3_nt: TGTGCCAGCAGCGGGGGACATTTAAGCACAGATACGCAGTATTTT